This T cell receptor beta chain was identified in a study of T-cell memory formation after mild COVID-19. The germline CDR1 and CDR2 sequences are LNHDA and SQIVND (reference sequence). V lost 8 bases to trimming and J lost 1 base, with 14 bases between them. This CDR3 is 14 amino acids long. Notes on this clonotype: No antigen is known for it.

General observations from the study: While clones contracting from day 15 to 85 were balanced between CD4 and CD8, later expanders leaned CD4+.

TCRdb independently ran MiXCR on the 5' RACE reads; one entry per CDR3 protein. The table lists around 110,000 distinct CDR3 sequences, about an eighth of them singletons. This TCR derives from a man aged 18 to 35 who had mild COVID-19 (a few samples of this study predate the infection). Cell type and time point are not known. The chain links TRBV19 to TRBJ1-2; a weak D match, TRBD1 (5 bases). Sequencing was done on a sample of PBMCs or a T cell subset sorted from them (not recorded which). This chain's CDR3 is CASSERGLNYGYTF. The CDR3 nucleotides are TGTGCCAGTTCGGAGAGGGGCCTTAACTATGGCTACACCTTC.